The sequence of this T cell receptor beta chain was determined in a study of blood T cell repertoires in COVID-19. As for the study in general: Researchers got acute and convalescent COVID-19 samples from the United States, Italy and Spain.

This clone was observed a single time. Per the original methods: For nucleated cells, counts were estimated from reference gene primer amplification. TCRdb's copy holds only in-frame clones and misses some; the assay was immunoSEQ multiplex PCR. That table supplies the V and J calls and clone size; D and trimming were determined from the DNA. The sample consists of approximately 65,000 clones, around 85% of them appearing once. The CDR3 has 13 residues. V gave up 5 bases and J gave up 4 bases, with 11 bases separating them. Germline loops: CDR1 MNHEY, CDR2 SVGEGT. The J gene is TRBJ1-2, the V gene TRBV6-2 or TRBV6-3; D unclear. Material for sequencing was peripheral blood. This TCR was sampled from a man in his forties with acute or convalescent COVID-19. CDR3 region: CASSQRSSYGYTF. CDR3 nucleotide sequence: TGTGCCAGCAGTCAGCGCAGCTCCTATGGCTACACCTTC.